Shown below are 10 T cell receptor beta chains from a single sample sequenced in a study of cytomegalovirus exposure and HLA in healthy donors. PCR was performed using 60 Vbeta and 13 Jbeta primers. Produced via immunoSEQ multiplex PCR; TCRdb's table is partial and in-frame only. Here the sample spans around 85,000 clones, over 70% being singletons. Sequenced sample: PBMCs. The source of these receptors is a male donor in good health and CMV-seronegative.

The chain links TRBV7-9 to TRBJ1-1; 9 nucleotides line up with TRBD1. Germline-derived CDR1 and CDR2 are SEHNR and FQNEAQ (reference sequence). This CDR3 contains 15 residues. With V trimmed by 5 bases and J by 4 bases, 8 bases remained unmatched. The CDR3 DNA reads TGTGCCAGCAGCCGGACAGGGGTTAGGGGCACTGAAGCTTTCTTT. It is translated as CASSRTGVRGTEAFF.

J is TRBJ2-5 and V is TRBV5-1; TRBD1 is a possible D gene (6 bases). Per germline, CDR1 SGHRS and CDR2 YFSETQ. V lost 0 bases and J lost 2, with 11 bases in between. This CDR3 spans 15 amino acids. CDR3 sequence (DNA): TGCGCCAGCAGCTTGGACCTGGACAGTCAAGAGACCCAGTACTTC. Translation gives CASSLDLDSQETQYF.

CDR3 nucleotides: TGTGCCTGGACACCCGCCCGAGATAATGAAAAACTGTTTTTT. It codes for CAWTPARDNEKLFF. This chain joins TRBV30 and TRBJ1-4; D gene unclear. This CDR3 spans 14 amino acids. V shed 4 bases and J shed 4 bases, with 13 bases lying between them. The germline V gene encodes CDR1 GTSNPN and CDR2 SVGIG (reference sequence).

This clone appeared once. This chain joins TRBV6-5 and TRBJ1-1, with TRBD1 as a possible D gene (6 bases). This CDR3 has 10 residues. Per the germline V gene, CDR1 is MNHEY and CDR2 is SVGAGI. The germline V and J ends were trimmed by 7 bases and 8 bases, with 8 bases remaining between them. The CDR3 DNA sequence: TGTGCCAGCACCAGGGGAGAAGCTTTCTTT. Residues: CASTRGEAFF.

The chain joins TRBV5-1 to TRBJ1-3, with D possibly matching TRBD1 (5 bases). V was trimmed by 1 base and J by 4 bases, leaving 15 bases between them. This CDR3 has 16 residues. In germline, CDR1 is SGHRS, CDR2 YFSETQ. CDR3 sequence (DNA): TGCGCCAGCAGCTTGCAACCCTCCCAGGGAGGAAACACCATATATTTT. Translation gives CASSLQPSQGGNTIYF.

The chain couples TRBV4-1 to TRBJ2-5; 14 bases map to TRBD2. The CDR3 consists of 16 residues. Trimming removed 3 bases from V and 4 bases from J; junction bases left unmatched: 4. Germline assignment: CDR1 MGHRA and CDR2 YSYEKL. For the CDR3, the DNA is TGCGCCAGCAGCCACCCTGGGACTAGCGGGAGAGAGACCCAGTACTTC. This encodes CASSHPGTSGRETQYF.

The rearrangement uses TRBV29-1 and TRBJ2-7, with D maybe TRBD1 (5 bases). This CDR3 region has 12 residues. Germline CDR1 reads SQVTM; CDR2 reads ANQGSEA. Trimming cost V 2 bases and J 3 bases, with 8 bases left between them. The CDR3 reads CSVETRDYEQYF. CDR3 bases: TGCAGCGTTGAAACCAGGGACTACGAGCAGTACTTC.

This chain links TRBV30 with TRBJ1-2; no definite D call. The CDR3 is 14 amino acids. Trimming shortened V by 0 bases and J by 4 bases, and 12 bases separated the two germline ends. From germline, CDR1 is GTSNPN and CDR2 SVGIG (reference sequence). In nucleotides, the CDR3 is TGTGCCTGGAGTGTACCCACCCCGGGCTATGGCTACACCTTC. Its protein is CAWSVPTPGYGYTF. The full variable domain, completed using reference TRBV30 and TRBJ1-2, is SQTIHQWPATLVQPVGSPLSLECTVEGTSNPNLYWYRQAAGRGLQLLFYSVGIGQISSEVPQNLSASRPQDRQFILSSKKLLLSDSGFYLCAWSVPTPGYGYTFGSGTRLTVV.

The chain carries TRBV14 and TRBJ2-5, with 7 bases matching TRBD2. Germline V gives CDR1 SGHDN, CDR2 FVKESK. The CDR3 runs to 15 residues. J gave up 5 bases and V 1 base, and 7 bases lay outside the gene matches. The DNA for the CDR3 is TGTGCCAGCAGCCAAGCTCGGGGGAGGGCTGAGACCCAGTACTTC. Protein sequence: CASSQARGRAETQYF.

As regards this clone: Germline is not matched at one junction end, which may reflect a read error. The rearrangement joins TRBV11-3 to TRBJ2-7; D is undetermined. The CDR3 spans 15 residues. Germline V CDR1 and CDR2: SGHNT, YENEEA. CDR3 loop: CVSSLTSGDSYEQYF. The CDR3 bases are TGTGTCAGCAGCTTAACTTCTGGAGACTCCTACGAGCAGTACTTC. Full variable domain (rest looked up from reference TRBV11-3 and TRBJ2-7): EAGVVQSPRYKIIEKKQPVAFWCNPISGHNTLYWYLQNLGQGPELLIRYENEEAVDDSQLPKDRFSAERLKGVDSTLKIQPAELGDSAVYLCVSSLTSGDSYEQYFGPGTRLTVT.